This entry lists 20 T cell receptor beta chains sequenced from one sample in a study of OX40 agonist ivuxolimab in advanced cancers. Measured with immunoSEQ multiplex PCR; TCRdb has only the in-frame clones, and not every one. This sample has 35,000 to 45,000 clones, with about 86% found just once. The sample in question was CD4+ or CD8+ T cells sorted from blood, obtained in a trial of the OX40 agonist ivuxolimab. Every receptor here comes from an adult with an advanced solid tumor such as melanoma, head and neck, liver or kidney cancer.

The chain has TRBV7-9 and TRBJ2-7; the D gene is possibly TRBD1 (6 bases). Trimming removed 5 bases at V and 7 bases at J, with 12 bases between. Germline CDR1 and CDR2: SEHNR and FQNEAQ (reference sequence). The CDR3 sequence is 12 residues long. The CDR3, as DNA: TGTGCCAGCAGCCTGGGGACAAGTGAGCAGTACGTC. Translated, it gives CASSLGTSEQYV.

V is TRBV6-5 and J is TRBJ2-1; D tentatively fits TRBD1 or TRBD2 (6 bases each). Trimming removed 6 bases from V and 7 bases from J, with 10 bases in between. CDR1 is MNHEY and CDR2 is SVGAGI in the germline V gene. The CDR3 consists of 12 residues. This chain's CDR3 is CASSWGANEQFF. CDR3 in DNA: TGTGCCAGCAGCTGGGGGGCGAATGAGCAGTTCTTC.

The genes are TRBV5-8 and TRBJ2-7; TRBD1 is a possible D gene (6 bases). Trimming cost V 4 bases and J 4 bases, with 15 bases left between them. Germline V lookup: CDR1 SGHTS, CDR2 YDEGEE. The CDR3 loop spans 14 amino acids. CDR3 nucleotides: TGTGCCAGCAGCCCGACAGGCCCTATTTACGAGCAGTACTTC. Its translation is CASSPTGPIYEQYF.

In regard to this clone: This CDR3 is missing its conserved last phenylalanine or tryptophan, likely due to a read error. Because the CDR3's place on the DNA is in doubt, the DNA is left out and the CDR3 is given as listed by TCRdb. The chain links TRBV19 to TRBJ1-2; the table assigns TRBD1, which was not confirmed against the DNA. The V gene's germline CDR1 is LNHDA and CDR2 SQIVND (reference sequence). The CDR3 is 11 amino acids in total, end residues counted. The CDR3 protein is CATSTGLIVSV.

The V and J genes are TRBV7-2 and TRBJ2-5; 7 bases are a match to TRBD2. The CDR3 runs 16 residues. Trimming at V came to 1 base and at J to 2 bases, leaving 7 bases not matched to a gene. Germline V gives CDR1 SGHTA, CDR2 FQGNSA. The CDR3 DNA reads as TGTGCCAGCAGCTTAGAGGTTTGGGGAGGGCAAGAGACCCAGTACTTC. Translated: CASSLEVWGGQETQYF.

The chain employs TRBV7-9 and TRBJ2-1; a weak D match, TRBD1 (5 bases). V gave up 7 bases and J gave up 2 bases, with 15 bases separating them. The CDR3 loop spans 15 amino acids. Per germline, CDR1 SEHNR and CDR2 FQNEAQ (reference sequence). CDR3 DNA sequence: TGTGCCAGCACCCCAGCCCAGGGTACCTACAATGAGCAGTTCTTC. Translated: CASTPAQGTYNEQFF. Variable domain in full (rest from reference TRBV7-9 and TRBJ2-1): DTGVSQNPRHKITKRGQNVTFRCDPISEHNRLYWYRQTLGQGPEFLTYFQNEAQLEKSRLLSDRFSAERPKGSFSTLEIQRTEQGDSAMYLCASTPAQGTYNEQFFGPGTRLTVL.

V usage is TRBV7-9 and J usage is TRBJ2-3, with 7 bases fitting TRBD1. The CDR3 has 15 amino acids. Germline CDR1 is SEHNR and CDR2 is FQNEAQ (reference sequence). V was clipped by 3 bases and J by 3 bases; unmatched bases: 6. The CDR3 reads CASSLGQLATDTQYF. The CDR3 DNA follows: TGTGCCAGCAGCTTGGGACAGTTAGCGACAGATACGCAGTATTTT.

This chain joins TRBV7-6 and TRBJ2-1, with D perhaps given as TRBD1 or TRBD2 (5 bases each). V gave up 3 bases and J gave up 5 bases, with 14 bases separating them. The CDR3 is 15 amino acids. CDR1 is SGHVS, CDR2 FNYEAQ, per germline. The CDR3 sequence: CASSLRGGEDNEQFF. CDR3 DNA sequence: TGTGCCAGCAGCTTGAGGGGCGGCGAGGACAATGAGCAGTTCTTC.

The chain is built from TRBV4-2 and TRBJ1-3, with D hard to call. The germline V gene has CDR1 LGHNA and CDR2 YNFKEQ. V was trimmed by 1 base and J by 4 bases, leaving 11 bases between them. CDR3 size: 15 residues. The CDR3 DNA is TGTGCCAGCAGCCAAGGTCCGCAAGCGGGAAACACCATATATTTT. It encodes CASSQGPQAGNTIYF.

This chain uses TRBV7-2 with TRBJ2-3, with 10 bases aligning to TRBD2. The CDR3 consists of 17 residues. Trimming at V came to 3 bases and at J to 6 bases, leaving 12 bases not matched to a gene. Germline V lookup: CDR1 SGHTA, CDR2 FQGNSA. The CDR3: CASSFPPSGGASDTQYF. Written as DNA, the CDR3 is TGTGCCAGCAGCTTTCCCCCCAGCGGGGGGGCTTCCGATACGCAGTATTTT.

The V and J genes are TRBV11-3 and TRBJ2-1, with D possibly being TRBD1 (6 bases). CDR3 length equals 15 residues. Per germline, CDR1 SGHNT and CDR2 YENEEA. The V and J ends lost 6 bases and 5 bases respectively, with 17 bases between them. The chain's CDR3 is CASSDNRVLHNEQFF. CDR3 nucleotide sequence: TGTGCCAGCAGTGATAACAGGGTTCTGCACAATGAGCAGTTCTTC.

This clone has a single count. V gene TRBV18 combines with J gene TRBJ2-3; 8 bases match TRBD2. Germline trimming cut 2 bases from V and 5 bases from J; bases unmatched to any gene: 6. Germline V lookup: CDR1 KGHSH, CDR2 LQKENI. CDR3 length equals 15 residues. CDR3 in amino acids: CASSPGGAGGDTQYF. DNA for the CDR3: TGTGCCAGCTCACCAGGGGGCGCGGGAGGAGATACGCAGTATTTT.

The CDR3 nucleotides are TGTGCCAGCAGCTGGCCGGGGCGGGCAGAGACCCAGTACTTC. It specifies CASSWPGRAETQYF. The rearrangement uses TRBV11-2 and TRBJ2-5; the D gene could be TRBD1 or TRBD2 (5 bases each). The germline V gene encodes CDR1 SGHAT and CDR2 FQNNGV. CDR3 size: 14 residues. V was clipped by 4 bases and J by 4 bases, with 13 bases between them.

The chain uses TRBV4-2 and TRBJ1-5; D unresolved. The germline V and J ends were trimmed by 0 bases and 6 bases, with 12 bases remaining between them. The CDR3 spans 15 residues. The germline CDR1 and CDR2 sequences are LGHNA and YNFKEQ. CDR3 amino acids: CASSQEVDRGQPQHF. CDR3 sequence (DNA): TGTGCCAGCAGCCAAGAGGTCGACCGGGGTCAGCCCCAGCATTTT.

As DNA, the CDR3 is TGTGCCAGCGCTATAGTCTTCGGGGAGCTGTTTTTT. It translates to CASAIVFGELFF. The chain has TRBV11-3 and TRBJ2-2; D remains unclear. Per germline, CDR1 SGHNT and CDR2 YENEEA. The CDR3 contains 12 residues. The V gene lost 8 bases and the J gene lost 7 bases, with 11 bases spanning the gap.

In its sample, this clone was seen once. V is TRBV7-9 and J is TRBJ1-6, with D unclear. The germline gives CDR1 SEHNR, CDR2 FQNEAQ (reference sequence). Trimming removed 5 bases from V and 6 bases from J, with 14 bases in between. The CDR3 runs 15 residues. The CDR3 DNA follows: TGTGCCAGCAGCCCCGCTCGGGGATCTAATTCACCCCTCCACTTT. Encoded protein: CASSPARGSNSPLHF.

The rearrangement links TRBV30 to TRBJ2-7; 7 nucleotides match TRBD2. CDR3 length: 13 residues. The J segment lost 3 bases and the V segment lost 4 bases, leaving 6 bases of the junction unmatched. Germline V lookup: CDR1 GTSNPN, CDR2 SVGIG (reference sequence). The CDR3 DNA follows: TGTGCCTGGACCCAGCGGGGATTCTACGAGCAGTACTTC. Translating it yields CAWTQRGFYEQYF.

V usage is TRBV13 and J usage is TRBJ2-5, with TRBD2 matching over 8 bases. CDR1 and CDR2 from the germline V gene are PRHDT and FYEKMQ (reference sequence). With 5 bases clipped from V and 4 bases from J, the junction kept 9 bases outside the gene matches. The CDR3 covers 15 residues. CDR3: CASSSRAGAGETQYF. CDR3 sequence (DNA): TGTGCCAGCAGCAGCCGAGCGGGGGCAGGAGAGACCCAGTACTTC.

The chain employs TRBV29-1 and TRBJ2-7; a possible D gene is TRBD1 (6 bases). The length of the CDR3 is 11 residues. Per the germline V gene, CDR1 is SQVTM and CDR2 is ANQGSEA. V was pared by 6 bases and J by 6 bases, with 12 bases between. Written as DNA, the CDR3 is TGCAGCGTAGTCAGGGGTGGCGAGCAGTACGTC. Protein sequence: CSVVRGGEQYV.

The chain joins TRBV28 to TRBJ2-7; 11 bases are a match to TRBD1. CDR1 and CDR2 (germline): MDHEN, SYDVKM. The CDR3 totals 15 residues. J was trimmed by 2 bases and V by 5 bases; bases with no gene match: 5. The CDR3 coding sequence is TGTGCCAGCAGTCCCCCGGACAGGGGGCCCTACGAGCAGTACTTC. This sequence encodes CASSPPDRGPYEQYF.